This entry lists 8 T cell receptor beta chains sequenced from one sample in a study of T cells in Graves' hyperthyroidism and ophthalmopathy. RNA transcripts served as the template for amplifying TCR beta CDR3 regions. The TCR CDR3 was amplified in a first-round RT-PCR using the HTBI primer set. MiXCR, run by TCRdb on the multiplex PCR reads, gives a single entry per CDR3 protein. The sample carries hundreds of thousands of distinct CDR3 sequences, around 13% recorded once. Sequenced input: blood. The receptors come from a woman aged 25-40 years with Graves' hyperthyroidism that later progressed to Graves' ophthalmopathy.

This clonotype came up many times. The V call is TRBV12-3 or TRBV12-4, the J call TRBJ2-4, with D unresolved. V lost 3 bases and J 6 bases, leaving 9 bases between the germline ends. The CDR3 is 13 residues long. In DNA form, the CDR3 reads TGTGCCAGCAGTTTCGACCGCAGAAACATTCAGTACTTC. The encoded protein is CASSFDRRNIQYF.

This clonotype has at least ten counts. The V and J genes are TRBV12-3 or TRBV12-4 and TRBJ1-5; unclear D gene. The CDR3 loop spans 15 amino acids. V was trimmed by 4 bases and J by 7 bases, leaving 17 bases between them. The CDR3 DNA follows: TGTGCCAGCAGTTATCCCTCCCCACTGGGACAGCCCCAGCATTTT. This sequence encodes CASSYPSPLGQPQHF.

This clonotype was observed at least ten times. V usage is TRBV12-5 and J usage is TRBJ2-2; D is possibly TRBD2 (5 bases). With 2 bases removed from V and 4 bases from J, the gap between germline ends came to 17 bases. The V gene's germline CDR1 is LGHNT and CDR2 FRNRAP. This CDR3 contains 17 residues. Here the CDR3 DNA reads TGTGCTAGTGGTTTGCTCCGGACTGGTATACCCACCGGGGAGCTGTTTTTT. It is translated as CASGLLRTGIPTGELFF.

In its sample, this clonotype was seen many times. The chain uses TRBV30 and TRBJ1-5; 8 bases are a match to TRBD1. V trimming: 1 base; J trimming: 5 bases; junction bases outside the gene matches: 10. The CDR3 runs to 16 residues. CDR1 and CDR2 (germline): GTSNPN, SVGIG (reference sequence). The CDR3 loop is CAWSDRAGGRDQPQHF. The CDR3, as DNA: TGTGCCTGGAGTGATAGAGCAGGGGGCAGGGATCAGCCCCAGCATTTT. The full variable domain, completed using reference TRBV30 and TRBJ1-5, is SQTIHQWPATLVQPVGSPLSLECTVEGTSNPNLYWYRQAAGRGLQLLFYSVGIGQISSEVPQNLSASRPQDRQFILSSKKLLLSDSGFYLCAWSDRAGGRDQPQHFGDGTRLSIL.

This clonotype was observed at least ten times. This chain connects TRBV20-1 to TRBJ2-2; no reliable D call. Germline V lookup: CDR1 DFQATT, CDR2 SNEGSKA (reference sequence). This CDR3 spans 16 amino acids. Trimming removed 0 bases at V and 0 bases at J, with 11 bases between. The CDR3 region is CSARDRRSSNTGELFF. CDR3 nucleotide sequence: TGCAGTGCTAGAGATCGCAGGTCGTCGAACACCGGGGAGCTGTTTTTT.

The CDR3 spells CASSPLTGGEETQYF. The CDR3 region has the DNA TGTGCCAGCAGTCCATTGACTGGGGGGGAAGAGACCCAGTACTTC. The rearrangement joins TRBV27 to TRBJ2-5, with 7 bases lining up with TRBD2. The length of the CDR3 is 15 residues. V gave up 5 bases and J gave up 3 bases; unmatched junction bases: 9. From germline, CDR1 is MNHEY and CDR2 SMNVEV (reference sequence).

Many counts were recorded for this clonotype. The DNA for the CDR3 is TGCAGTGCCAGGACAGGGGGCTACGAGCAGTACTTC. Translated: CSARTGGYEQYF. The chain couples TRBV20-1 to TRBJ2-7; 10 bases agree with TRBD1. V dropped 6 bases and J dropped 3; count of bases not matched to a gene: 2. The germline CDR1 and CDR2 sequences are DFQATT and SNEGSKA (reference sequence). The CDR3 sequence is 12 residues long.

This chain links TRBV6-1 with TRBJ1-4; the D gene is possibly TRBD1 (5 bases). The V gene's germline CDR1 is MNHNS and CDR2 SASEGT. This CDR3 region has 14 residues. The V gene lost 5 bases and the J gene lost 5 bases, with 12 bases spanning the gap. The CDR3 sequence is CASSPRGRNEKLFF. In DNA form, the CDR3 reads TGTGCCAGCAGTCCACGGGGCAGGAATGAAAAACTGTTTTTT.